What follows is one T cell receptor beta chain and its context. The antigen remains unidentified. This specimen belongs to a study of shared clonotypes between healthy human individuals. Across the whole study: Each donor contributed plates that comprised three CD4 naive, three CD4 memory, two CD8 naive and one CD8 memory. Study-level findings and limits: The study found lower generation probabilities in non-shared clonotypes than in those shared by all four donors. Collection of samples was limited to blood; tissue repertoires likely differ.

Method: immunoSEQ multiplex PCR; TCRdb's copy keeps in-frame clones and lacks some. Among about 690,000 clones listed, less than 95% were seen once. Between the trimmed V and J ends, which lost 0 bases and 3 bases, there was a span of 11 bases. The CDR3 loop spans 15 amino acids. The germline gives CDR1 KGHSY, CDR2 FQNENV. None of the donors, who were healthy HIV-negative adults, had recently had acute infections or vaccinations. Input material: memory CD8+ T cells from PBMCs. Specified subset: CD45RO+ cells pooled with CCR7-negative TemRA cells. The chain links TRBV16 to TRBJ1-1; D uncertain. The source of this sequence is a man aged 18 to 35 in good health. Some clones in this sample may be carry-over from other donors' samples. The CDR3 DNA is TGTGCCAGCAGCCAATCAGGCTCGCGGGACACTGAAGCTTTCTTT. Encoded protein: CASSQSGSRDTEAFF.